This is a list of T cell receptor beta chains from one sample in a study of T cells in Graves' hyperthyroidism and ophthalmopathy. Using its own MiXCR run on the multiplex PCR reads, TCRdb lists one record per CDR3 protein. The table lists around 270,000 distinct CDR3 sequences, roughly a fifth of them singletons. Input material: blood. These receptors were collected from a man aged 45-65 years with Graves' ophthalmopathy. CDR3s include the opening cysteine and the closing phenylalanine or tryptophan. Each record gives: CDR3 DNA, CDR3 protein, V gene, clone size, J gene, D gene. D genes are given only for firm matches. Not every row has a clone size; where given, it reads once, few, many or a size class.

cdr3_nt: TGCAGCACTGCACGGGGATCGGGTAACAATGAGCAGTTCTTC
cdr3_aa: CSTARGSGNNEQFF
v_call: TRBV29-1
clone_size: few
j_call: TRBJ2-1
d_call: -

cdr3_nt: TGTGCCAGCAGCTTAGAAGGTACCTACGAGCAGTACTTC
cdr3_aa: CASSLEGTYEQYF
v_call: TRBV13
clone_size: few
j_call: TRBJ2-7
d_call: -

cdr3_nt: TGTGCCAGCAGTTACGGGGGGGTGAACACTGAAGCTTTCTTT
cdr3_aa: CASSYGGVNTEAFF
v_call: TRBV6-2/TRBV6-3
clone_size: many
j_call: TRBJ1-1
d_call: -

cdr3_nt: TGCGCCAGCAGCTTGCCCCTCCAACAGACAGGGAACACAGATACGCAGTATTTT
cdr3_aa: CASSLPLQQTGNTDTQYF
v_call: TRBV5-1
clone_size: many
j_call: TRBJ2-3
d_call: TRBD1

cdr3_nt: TGTGCCAGCAGTGAAAAAAGGGCTAATTCACCCCTCCACTTT
cdr3_aa: CASSEKRANSPLHF
v_call: TRBV6-1
clone_size: few
j_call: TRBJ1-6
d_call: -

cdr3_nt: TGCGCCAGCAGCCCACATTCTGGACAGGAGAAATGGTACGAGCAGTACTTC
cdr3_aa: CASSPHSGQEKWYEQYF
v_call: TRBV4-1
clone_size: few
j_call: TRBJ2-7
d_call: TRBD1

cdr3_nt: TGCAGTGCCAGGGACACGAACACCGGGGAGCTGTTTTTT
cdr3_aa: CSARDTNTGELFF
v_call: TRBV20-1
clone_size: few
j_call: TRBJ2-2
d_call: -

cdr3_nt: TGTGCCTGGAGTGTACTTAGGTGGCGGCGCCCCGTCTCCTACAATGAGCAGTTCTTC
cdr3_aa: CAWSVLRWRRPVSYNEQFF
v_call: TRBV30
clone_size: few
j_call: TRBJ2-1
d_call: -

cdr3_nt: TGTGCCAGCGGACAGGGGGCCATGAACACTGAAGCTTTCTTT
cdr3_aa: CASGQGAMNTEAFF
v_call: TRBV28
clone_size: many
j_call: TRBJ1-1
d_call: TRBD1

cdr3_nt: TGCGCCAGCAGCTCTGGGTATGGCTACACCTTC
cdr3_aa: CASSSGYGYTF
v_call: TRBV5-1
clone_size: many
j_call: TRBJ1-2
d_call: -

cdr3_nt: TGCGCCAGCAGCTTGGGGGGGACAGGAGCCGGGGATACGCAGTATTTT
cdr3_aa: CASSLGGTGAGDTQYF
v_call: TRBV5-1
clone_size: many
j_call: TRBJ2-3
d_call: TRBD1

cdr3_nt: TGTGCCAGCAGGCGGGAACAGCCCCAGCATTTT
cdr3_aa: CASRREQPQHF
v_call: TRBV28
clone_size: many
j_call: TRBJ1-5
d_call: -

cdr3_nt: TGTGCCAGTAGTACCCCATCAGCGGGAACCTACAATGAGCAGTTCTTC
cdr3_aa: CASSTPSAGTYNEQFF
v_call: TRBV19
clone_size: few
j_call: TRBJ2-1
d_call: TRBD2

cdr3_nt: TGTGCCAGCAGTTCCCTAGGGGGCGCATCCAAAAACATTCAGTACTTC
cdr3_aa: CASSSLGGASKNIQYF
v_call: TRBV28
clone_size: few
j_call: TRBJ2-4
d_call: TRBD1

cdr3_nt: TGTGCCAGCAGTGCACAAACAGGCACCGGGGAGCTGTTTTTT
cdr3_aa: CASSAQTGTGELFF
v_call: TRBV6-1
clone_size: few
j_call: TRBJ2-2
d_call: -

cdr3_nt: TGCGCCAGCAGCTTCCGTGGGGGCGTCACCGGGGAGCTGTTTTTT
cdr3_aa: CASSFRGGVTGELFF
v_call: TRBV5-1
clone_size: -
j_call: TRBJ2-2
d_call: -

cdr3_nt: TGTGCCAGCACCAAATCTTACAGGGGGCAAAATGGCTACACCTTC
cdr3_aa: CASTKSYRGQNGYTF
v_call: TRBV28
clone_size: -
j_call: TRBJ1-2
d_call: TRBD1

cdr3_nt: TGTGCCAGCAGTTTGGTAATAACTGAAGCTTTCTTT
cdr3_aa: CASSLVITEAFF
v_call: TRBV12-3/TRBV12-4
clone_size: many
j_call: TRBJ1-1
d_call: -